These 3 T cell receptor beta chains were all obtained from the same sample, sequenced in a study of blood T cells in healthy people across ages. The use of a sample-barcoded 5' primer and a J-beta primer mix characterized a second PCR of roughly 7 to 11 cycles. TCRdb re-called the 5' RACE reads through MiXCR, storing one row per CDR3 protein. The sample has 800,000 or so distinct CDR3 sequences, just under 25% seen once. These same records also appear under a second study, on T cells of mothers and their children.

Material: blood. These receptors were taken from a boy aged 10-17 years in good health.

This clonotype was picked up many times. The genes are TRBV5-1 and TRBJ2-5, with TRBD1 identical over 8 bases. The V and J ends lost 3 bases and 1 base, in that order; junction bases with no gene match: 2. There are 14 residues in the CDR3. The germline V gene has CDR1 SGHRS and CDR2 YFSETQ. The CDR3 reads CASSSTGGQETQYF. DNA of the CDR3: TGCGCCAGCAGCTCAACAGGGGGCCAAGAGACCCAGTACTTC. Complete variable domain (other parts from reference TRBV5-1 and TRBJ2-5): KAGVTQTPRYLIKTRGQQVTLSCSPISGHRSVSWYQQTPGQGLQFLFEYFSETQRNKGNFPGRFSGRQFSNSRSEMNVSTLELGDSALYLCASSSTGGQETQYFGPGTRLLVL.

This clonotype appeared a few times. The CDR3 region has the DNA TGTGCCAGTGGGGATTGGTCCTACAATGAGCAGTTCTTC. Translated: CASGDWSYNEQFF. The V call is TRBV25-1, the J call TRBJ2-1, with D unclear. CDR1 and CDR2 (germline): MGHDK, SYGVNS. V lost 9 bases and J 1 base, leaving 10 bases between the germline ends. The CDR3 loop spans 13 amino acids.

This clonotype showed up many times. The chain uses TRBV27 and TRBJ2-1; 7 bases are shared with TRBD2. Germline CDR1 is MNHEY and CDR2 is SMNVEV (reference sequence). CDR3 length equals 14 residues. V lost 3 bases and J lost 4; bases outside the gene matches: 3. CDR3 sequence reads: CASSLGGGYNEQFF. CDR3 in DNA: TGTGCCAGCAGTTTGGGCGGGGGTTACAATGAGCAGTTCTTC.